This TCR beta chain was found in a study of vaccination and CD4 T cells after COVID-19. Study as a whole: Comprising six males and four females, the convalescent participants counted two Hispanic individuals among them. Overlapping spike peptides from SARS-CoV-2, HCoV-NL63, HCoV-OC43 and HCoV-229E served to stimulate the cells.

Researchers used the Oncomine TCR Beta short-read assay to sequence DNA from cultured CD4+ T cells. Once CD4+ T cells had been cultured, genomic DNA was extracted from them. TCRdb processed the PCR reads anew with MiXCR; each CDR3 protein has one entry. The sample has roughly 9,200 distinct CDR3 sequences, approximately 28% seen once; the top ten hold about 11%. Study-level results: Convalescent patients displayed spike mono-reactivity in 304 of 307 vaccine-specific clones.

As to treatment: roughly 11-day PBMC culture with coronavirus spike peptide pools or control peptides (ViraFEST assay). Gathered ahead of the COVID-19 pandemic (2011-2018) were the CD4+ T cells of the unexposed donor. Researchers challenged CD4+ T cells from unexposed donors with SARS-CoV-2 S/N and four cold-coronavirus spikes, cells permitting. By frequency in the sample, this clonotype is medium-sized (0.01 to 0.1%). What it binds is not known. The CDR3 contains 13 residues. Trimming cost V 5 bases and J 5 bases, with 11 bases left between them. From germline, CDR1 is MNHEY and CDR2 SVGEGT. Source material: CD4+ T cells from blood, cultured in vitro. The clonotype originates from a human donor in good health. This rearrangement joins TRBV6-2 or TRBV6-3 to TRBJ2-3; D gene unclear. CDR3 sequence: CASSPWTGDTQYF. The DNA of the CDR3 is TGTGCCAGCAGTCCGTGGACGGGAGATACGCAGTATTTT.